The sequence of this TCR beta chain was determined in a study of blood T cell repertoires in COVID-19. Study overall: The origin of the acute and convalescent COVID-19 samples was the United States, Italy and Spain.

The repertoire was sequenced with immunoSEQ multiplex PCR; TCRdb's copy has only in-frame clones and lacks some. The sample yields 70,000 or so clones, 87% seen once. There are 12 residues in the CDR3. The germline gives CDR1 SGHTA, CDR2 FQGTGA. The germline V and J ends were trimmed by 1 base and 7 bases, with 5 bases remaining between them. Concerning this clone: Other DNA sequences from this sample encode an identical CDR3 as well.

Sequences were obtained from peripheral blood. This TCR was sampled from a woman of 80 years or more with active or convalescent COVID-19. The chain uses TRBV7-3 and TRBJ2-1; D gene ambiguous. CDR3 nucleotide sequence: TGTGCCAGCAGCTTAAGCGGAAATGAGCAGTTCTTC. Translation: CASSLSGNEQFF.